This TCR beta chain appears in the sequencing data of a study of OX40 agonist ivuxolimab in advanced cancers. As to this clone: Its antigen is not known.

The CDR3 totals 16 residues. V lost 1 base and J lost 0, with 10 bases in between. Germline V lookup: CDR1 SGHAT, CDR2 FQNNGV. TCRdb's copy holds only in-frame clones and misses some; the assay was immunoSEQ multiplex PCR. The table shows 55,000 to 70,000 clones, with just under 85% occurring only once. Whole-study findings and limits: Antigen targets of the expanded peripheral T cells went undetermined. At 0.1 to 3.0 mg/kg, clonal expansion of CD4+ and CD8+ blood T cells had occurred by week 6.

The chain carries TRBV11-2 and TRBJ1-3, with unresolved D. The receptor was derived from an adult with an advanced solid tumor such as melanoma, head and neck, liver or kidney cancer. The sequencing used CD4+ or CD8+ T cells sorted from blood, collected in a trial of the OX40 agonist ivuxolimab. The CDR3 DNA reads TGTGCCAGCAGCTTAGCGGCAGGCAACTCTGGAAACACCATATATTTT. This encodes CASSLAAGNSGNTIYF.